This paragraph covers one T cell receptor beta chain sequence. In the authors' methods: Reference gene primer amplification gave nucleated cell count estimates. Sequenced by immunoSEQ multiplex PCR; TCRdb stores in-frame clones only, minus some. V and J calls and clone size follow that table, whereas D and trimming were derived from the DNA. The sample contains about 220,000 clones, under 90% of which appear only once. The sample is drawn from a study of blood T cell repertoires in COVID-19. Across the study: Spain, Italy and the United States supplied samples that represented acute and convalescent COVID-19. T cells, B-cell-depleted T cells, or PBMCs supplied cDNA or gDNA.

This CDR3 has 15 amino acids. V lost 0 bases, J lost 5 bases, and 13 bases lay in between. Germline values: CDR1 GTSNPN, CDR2 SVGIG (reference sequence). V gene TRBV30 combines with J gene TRBJ1-4; D may be TRBD1 (6 bases). The source material was peripheral blood. This TCR came from a woman aged 60 to 75 who had recovered from COVID-19. The CDR3 region is CAWSVLMGANEKLFF. The CDR3 DNA reads TGTGCCTGGAGTGTACTGATGGGGGCAAATGAAAAACTGTTTTTT.